These T cell receptor beta chains were read from a single sample in a study of OX40 agonist ivuxolimab in advanced cancers. The repertoire was sequenced with immunoSEQ multiplex PCR; TCRdb's copy has only in-frame clones and lacks some. The table has some 130,000 clones, 75% to 90% seen once. Sample: CD4+ or CD8+ T cells sorted from blood, taken in a trial of the OX40 agonist ivuxolimab. These receptors all come from an adult with an advanced solid tumor such as melanoma, head and neck, liver or kidney cancer. The CDR3 runs from the conserved cysteine through the conserved F or W. Each record gives: clone size, J gene, D gene, V gene, CDR3 protein, CDR3 DNA. The D gene is left open where the match is weak. Size tells how often a clone was seen (once, few, many) or the class of an expanded clone, and some rows leave it out.

-	TRBJ2-5	-	TRBV14	CASSHGWPDQETQYF	TGTGCCAGCAGCCATGGTTGGCCGGACCAAGAGACCCAGTACTTC
-	TRBJ2-5	-	TRBV9	CASSASPSVSETQYF	TGTGCCAGCAGCGCATCACCTAGCGTTTCAGAGACCCAGTACTTC
-	TRBJ1-1	-	TRBV21-1	CASRPRMNTEAFF	TGTGCCAGCAGGCCGCGCATGAACACTGAAGCTTTCTTT
-	TRBJ2-5	-	TRBV6-5	CASSLTGRETQYF	TGTGCCAGCAGTCTTACAGGGAGAGAGACCCAGTACTTC
-	TRBJ2-7	TRBD1	TRBV19	CASSTDRGIGEQYF	TGTGCCAGTAGTACCGACAGGGGGATAGGCGAGCAGTACTTC
once	TRBJ2-7	TRBD2	TRBV7-2	CASSLASGGIDEQYF	TGTGCCAGCAGCTTAGCTAGCGGGGGCATCGACGAGCAGTACTTC
-	TRBJ1-5	-	TRBV12-5	CASGLATSSNQPQHF	TGTGCTAGTGGTTTGGCAACAAGTAGCAATCAGCCCCAGCATTTT
-	TRBJ2-7	-	TRBV28	CASSGTLENYEQYF	TGTGCCAGCAGCGGGACCCTGGAAAACTACGAGCAGTACTTC
-	TRBJ2-3	-	TRBV30	CAWSGGGGRRDTQYF	TGTGCCTGGAGTGGAGGGGGGGGCAGAAGGGATACGCAGTATTTT
-	TRBJ1-5	TRBD1	TRBV6-5	CASSSGTGGNQPQHF	TGTGCCAGCAGTTCCGGGACAGGGGGGAATCAGCCCCAGCATTTT
-	TRBJ2-7	-	TRBV5-6	CASSLAVSGYEQYF	TGTGCCAGCAGCTTGGCCGTCTCGGGTTACGAGCAGTACTTC
-	TRBJ2-5	TRBD2	TRBV9	CASSVRGLAGETQYF	TGTGCCAGCAGCGTGAGGGGACTAGCAGGGGAGACCCAGTACTTC
-	TRBJ2-7	-	TRBV14	CASSQRPYEQYF	TGTGCCAGCAGCCAGAGGCCCTACGAGCAGTACTTC
-	TRBJ2-5	-	TRBV6-1	CASTLPGGETQYF	TGTGCCAGCACTCTTCCGGGCGGAGAGACCCAGTACTTC
-	TRBJ2-5	TRBD2	TRBV28	CASQRELYQETQYF	TGTGCCAGTCAGCGGGAACTGTACCAAGAGACCCAGTACTTC